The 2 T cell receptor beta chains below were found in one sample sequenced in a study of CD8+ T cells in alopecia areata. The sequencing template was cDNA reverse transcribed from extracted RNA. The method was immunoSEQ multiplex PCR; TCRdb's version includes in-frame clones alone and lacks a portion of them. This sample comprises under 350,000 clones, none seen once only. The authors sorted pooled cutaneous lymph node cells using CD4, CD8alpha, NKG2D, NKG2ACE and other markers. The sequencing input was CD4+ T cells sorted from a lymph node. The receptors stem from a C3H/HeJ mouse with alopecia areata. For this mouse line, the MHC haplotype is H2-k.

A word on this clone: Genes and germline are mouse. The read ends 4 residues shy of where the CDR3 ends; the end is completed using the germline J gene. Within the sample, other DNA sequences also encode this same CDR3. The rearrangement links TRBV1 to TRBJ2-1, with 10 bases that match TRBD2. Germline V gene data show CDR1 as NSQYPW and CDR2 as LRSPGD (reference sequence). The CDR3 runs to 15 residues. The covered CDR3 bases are TGCACCTGCAGTGCGGCTGGGGGGGCGCGAGCT. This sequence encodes CTCSAAGGARA. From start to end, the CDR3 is CTCSAAGGARAEQFF. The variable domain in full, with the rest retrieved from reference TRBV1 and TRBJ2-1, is VTLLEQNPRWRLVPRGQAVNLRCILKNSQYPWMSWYQQDLQKQLQWLFTLRSPGDKEVKSLPGADYLATRVTDTELRLQVANMSQGRTLYCTCSAAGGARAEQFFGPGTRLTVL.

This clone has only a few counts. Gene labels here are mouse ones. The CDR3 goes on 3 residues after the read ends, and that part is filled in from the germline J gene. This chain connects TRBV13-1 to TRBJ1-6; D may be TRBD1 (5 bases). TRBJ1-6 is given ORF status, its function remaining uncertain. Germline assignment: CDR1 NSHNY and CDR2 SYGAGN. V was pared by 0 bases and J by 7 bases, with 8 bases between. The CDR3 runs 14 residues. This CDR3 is CASSDAGWNSPLYF. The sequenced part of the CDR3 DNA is TGTGCCAGCAGTGATGCAGGGTGGAATTCGCCC.